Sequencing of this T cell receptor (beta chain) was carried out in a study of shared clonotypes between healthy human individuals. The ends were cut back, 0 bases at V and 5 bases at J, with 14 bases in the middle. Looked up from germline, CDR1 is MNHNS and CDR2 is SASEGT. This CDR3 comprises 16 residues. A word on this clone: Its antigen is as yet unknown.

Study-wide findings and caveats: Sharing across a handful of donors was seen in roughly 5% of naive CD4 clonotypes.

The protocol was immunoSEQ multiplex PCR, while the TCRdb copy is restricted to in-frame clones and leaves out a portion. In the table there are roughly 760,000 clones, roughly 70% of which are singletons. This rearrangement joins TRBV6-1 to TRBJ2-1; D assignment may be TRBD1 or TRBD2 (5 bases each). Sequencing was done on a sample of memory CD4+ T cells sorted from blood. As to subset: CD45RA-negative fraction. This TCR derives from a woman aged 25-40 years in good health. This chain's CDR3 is CASSEARGPTDNEQFF. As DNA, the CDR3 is TGTGCCAGCAGTGAAGCAAGGGGACCGACCGACAATGAGCAGTTCTTC.